The 32 T cell receptor beta chains below all came from one sample that was sequenced in a study of human T cells and chemical hapten exposure. Using its own MiXCR run on the RACE reads, TCRdb lists one record per CDR3 protein. Of about 360,000 distinct CDR3 sequences listed, roughly 4.8% were seen once; the top ten hold approximately 2.5%. The time point here: patch test 1, 2 weeks after DPC sensitization. Indicated treatment: therapeutic diphenylcyclopropenone sensitization with weekly scalp DPC. This specimen was whole blood, taken in connection with sensitization to the hapten diphenylcyclopropenone (DPC). Every receptor here comes from a woman aged 50 to 65 with alopecia areata. Some clones in this sample may be carry-over from other donors' samples.

This clonotype was detected many times. V and J are TRBV5-1 and TRBJ2-3; no definite D call. V was pared by 0 bases and J by 0 bases, with 8 bases between. CDR3 length equals 15 residues. Germline lookup yields CDR1 SGHRS and CDR2 YFSETQ. CDR3 in DNA: TGCGCCAGCAGCTTGGGCGCCCCTAGCACAGATACGCAGTATTTT. The encoded protein is CASSLGAPSTDTQYF.

This clonotype came up many times. The V gene is TRBV7-2, the J gene TRBJ2-7; D is perhaps TRBD2 (6 bases). The CDR3 totals 15 residues. The V end was cut by 5 bases, the J end by 0 bases, with 14 bases between. The germline gives CDR1 SGHTA, CDR2 FQGNSA. CDR3: CASSRDFTYSYEQYF. CDR3 sequence (DNA): TGTGCCAGCAGCCGGGACTTTACATACTCCTACGAGCAGTACTTC.

The chain combines TRBV5-6 with TRBJ1-2; possibly TRBD1 for D (6 bases). CDR3 size: 17 residues. Germline V gene data show CDR1 as SGHDT and CDR2 as YYEEEE. Trimming pared 1 base from V and 8 bases from J, leaving 24 bases between. In DNA form, the CDR3 reads TGTGCCAGCAGCTTGTCAGGGGTGCTCTCGGGCAGCGACGGCTACACCTTC. It yields the protein CASSLSGVLSGSDGYTF.

The chain employs TRBV27 and TRBJ2-3; 16 bases align to TRBD2. Per the germline V gene, CDR1 is MNHEY and CDR2 is SMNVEV (reference sequence). The junction had 11 bases not matched to a gene; V was cut back by 5 bases and J by 6 bases. The CDR3 runs 18 residues. The CDR3 spells CASSQGLAGGPRVDTQYF. The CDR3 coding sequence is TGTGCCAGCAGTCAGGGACTAGCGGGAGGGCCTAGAGTGGATACGCAGTATTTT.

The V gene is TRBV2, the J gene TRBJ2-3, with 7 bases identical to TRBD1. The CDR3 loop spans 13 amino acids. Trimming took 11 bases from V and 5 from J; bases not matched to a gene: 10. The germline V gene has CDR1 SNHLY and CDR2 FYNNEI. DNA of the CDR3: TGTGCCGGACGGACAGGCCCCGGAGATACGCAGTATTTT. It yields the protein CAGRTGPGDTQYF.

This sequence joins TRBV20-1 and TRBJ2-2; the match to TRBD2 covers 9 bases. This CDR3 has 16 amino acids. After removal of 2 bases from V and 7 bases from J, the junction contained 11 bases not matched to a gene. The germline CDR1 and CDR2 sequences are DFQATT and SNEGSKA (reference sequence). DNA of the CDR3: TGCAGTGCTAGATTTAGCGGGGGCTCTTCACGCGGGGAGCTGTTTTTT. It translates to CSARFSGGSSRGELFF.

The table lists this clonotype with a few counts. The rearrangement joins TRBV12-3 or TRBV12-4 to TRBJ2-5, with D possibly called TRBD1 or TRBD2 (6 bases each). This CDR3 has 14 residues. The V and J ends lost 4 bases and 7 bases respectively, with 16 bases between them. The CDR3 protein is CASSSQGAGGTQYF. The CDR3 region has the DNA TGTGCCAGCAGTTCACAGGGAGCCGGGGGGACCCAGTACTTC.

The chain joins TRBV21-1 to TRBJ2-3; the table names TRBD2, a call not compared with the DNA. TRBV21-1 is an annotated pseudogene. The CDR3 has 22 amino acids. The CDR3 here is CASTPGLLEMVAGRASTDTQYF. The CDR3 coding sequence is TGTGCCAGCACTCCAGGGCTGCTCGAGATGGTAGCGGGACGAGCTAGCACAGATACGCAGTATTTT.

There are a few counts of this clonotype. The V and J genes are TRBV29-1 and TRBJ1-4; 8 bases line up with TRBD1. Per the germline V gene, CDR1 is SQVTM and CDR2 is ANQGSEA. V dropped 6 bases and J dropped 0; count of bases not matched to a gene: 9. This CDR3 is built from 16 residues. As DNA, the CDR3 is TGCAGCGTGGAGGACAGGGCCGGGCCAACTAATGAAAAACTGTTTTTT. It codes for CSVEDRAGPTNEKLFF.

This clonotype appeared many times. This chain uses TRBV28 with TRBJ1-2; 7 nucleotides match TRBD1. The V gene end was trimmed by 9 bases and the J gene end by 2 bases; junction bases not matched to a gene: 3. CDR3 size: 12 residues. Germline V gene data show CDR1 as MDHEN and CDR2 as SYDVKM. The CDR3 region has the DNA TGTGCCAGTCAGGGACAGAACTATGGCTACACCTTC. Encoded protein: CASQGQNYGYTF.

This clonotype appeared many times. The chain carries TRBV24-1 and TRBJ1-2; D not resolved. V was pared by 4 bases and J by 8 bases, with 13 bases between. The length of the CDR3 is 13 residues. Germline values: CDR1 KGHDR, CDR2 SFDVKD. The CDR3 is CATSDSSTRGYTF. As DNA, the CDR3 is TGTGCCACCAGTGACTCCTCGACGAGGGGCTACACCTTC.

At least ten counts were recorded for this clonotype. This chain links TRBV19 with TRBJ2-4; TRBD1 aligns across 8 bases. J lost 15 bases, V lost 5 bases, and 9 bases had no gene match. The CDR3 has 12 amino acids. Germline V gene data show CDR1 as LNHDA and CDR2 as SQIVND (reference sequence). The CDR3, as DNA: TGTGCCAGTAGTCGGGACAGGCTCATGTGGTACTTC. Its protein product is CASSRDRLMWYF.

This clonotype was found many times. This chain joins TRBV13 and TRBJ2-2; D is possibly TRBD2 (5 bases). CDR3 length: 14 residues. The V and J ends lost 5 bases and 3 bases respectively, with 10 bases between them. CDR1 and CDR2 (germline): PRHDT, FYEKMQ (reference sequence). CDR3 protein: CASSPTLDTGELFF. In nucleotides, the CDR3 is TGTGCCAGCAGCCCTACACTAGACACCGGGGAGCTGTTTTTT.

The genes are TRBV5-1 and TRBJ1-3; 10 bases match TRBD1. Trimming cost V 4 bases and J 0 bases; bases outside gene matches: 4. The CDR3 is made up of 16 amino acids. Germline CDR1 and CDR2: SGHRS and YFSETQ. The CDR3 sequence is CASSVGQGSSGNTIYF. As DNA, the CDR3 is TGCGCCAGCAGCGTGGGACAGGGGAGCTCTGGAAACACCATATATTTT. Using reference TRBV5-1 and TRBJ1-3 for the parts outside the CDR3, the full variable domain is KAGVTQTPRYLIKTRGQQVTLSCSPISGHRSVSWYQQTPGQGLQFLFEYFSETQRNKGNFPGRFSGRQFSNSRSEMNVSTLELGDSALYLCASSVGQGSSGNTIYFGEGSWLTVV.

There are a few counts of this clonotype. The chain employs TRBV20-1 and TRBJ2-3, with a tentative D call TRBD2 (7 bases). Germline-derived CDR1 and CDR2 are DFQATT and SNEGSKA (reference sequence). The V gene lost 2 bases and the J gene lost 4 bases, with 10 bases spanning the gap. The CDR3 is 13 residues long. The CDR3 reads CSARPGGPDTQYF. Written as DNA, the CDR3 is TGCAGTGCTAGACCGGGGGGCCCAGATACGCAGTATTTT.

The chain is built from TRBV13 and TRBJ2-3; no definite D call. V lost 5 bases and J 6 bases, leaving 21 bases between the germline ends. Germline loops: CDR1 PRHDT, CDR2 FYEKMQ (reference sequence). CDR3 length: 16 residues. The CDR3 loop reads CASSPSPTGVRDTQYF. CDR3 bases: TGTGCCAGCAGCCCATCCCCAACTGGTGTCCGGGATACGCAGTATTTT.

The chain uses TRBV7-4 and TRBJ1-5; maybe TRBD1 (6 bases). This CDR3 has 16 amino acids. Germline V gene sequence: CDR1 SGHVT, CDR2 SQSDAQ. V was cut by 5 bases and J by 0 bases, with 14 bases left in between. DNA of the CDR3: TGTGCCAGCAGCCACAAATCGGACAGTAGCAATCAGCCCCAGCATTTT. It specifies CASSHKSDSSNQPQHF.

The chain joins TRBV7-9 to TRBJ1-1; D is uncertain. The CDR3 spans 13 residues. Germline CDR1 is SEHNR and CDR2 is FQNEAQ (reference sequence). The germline V and J ends were trimmed by 8 bases and 9 bases, with 19 bases remaining between them. CDR3: CASLEWGKTKAFF. The CDR3 DNA reads TGTGCCAGCCTAGAGTGGGGAAAGACTAAAGCTTTCTTT.

At least ten counts were recorded for this clonotype. The chain couples TRBV7-9 to TRBJ1-1, with TRBD1 matching over 9 bases. V lost 3 bases, J lost 1 base, and 15 bases stayed unmatched. In germline, CDR1 is SEHNR, CDR2 FQNEAQ (reference sequence). The CDR3 runs to 19 residues. The CDR3 here is CASSLLTGTGFRGNTEAFF. As DNA, the CDR3 is TGTGCCAGCAGCTTGTTAACCGGGACAGGGTTTCGTGGGAACACTGAAGCTTTCTTT.

This chain connects TRBV3-1 to TRBJ2-3, with 7 positions matching TRBD1. The J segment lost 3 bases and the V segment lost 0 bases, leaving 9 bases of the junction unmatched. The germline V gene has CDR1 LGHDT and CDR2 YNNKEL (reference sequence). The CDR3 extends over 17 amino acids. The CDR3 region is CASSQDWPGGMTDTQYF. CDR3 DNA: TGTGCCAGCAGCCAAGATTGGCCAGGGGGTATGACAGATACGCAGTATTTT.

This clonotype was counted ten times or more. CDR3 sequence reads: CASSQGRRTEAFF. The CDR3 DNA sequence: TGTGCCAGCAGTCAGGGGCGCCGCACTGAAGCTTTCTTT. The V gene is TRBV12-3 or TRBV12-4, the J gene TRBJ1-1; D might be TRBD1 (6 bases). Trimming took off 5 bases at V and 4 bases at J, with 11 bases between the two ends. The CDR3 covers 13 residues.

This clonotype has a handful of counts. The chain employs TRBV29-1 and TRBJ2-7, with D perhaps matching TRBD1 or TRBD2 (6 bases each). The germline V gene encodes CDR1 SQVTM and CDR2 ANQGSEA. This CDR3 comprises 12 residues. Trimming shortened V by 7 bases and J by 2 bases, and 12 bases separated the two germline ends. The CDR3 sequence is CSARGTTYEQYF. DNA of the CDR3: TGCAGCGCCCGCGGGACAACCTACGAGCAGTACTTC.

This clonotype was observed at least ten times. The chain employs TRBV3-1 and TRBJ2-3; 9 nucleotides align to TRBD2. From germline, CDR1 is LGHDT and CDR2 YNNKEL (reference sequence). The J segment lost 2 bases and the V segment lost 4 bases, leaving 4 bases of the junction unmatched. The CDR3 has 15 residues. The CDR3 is CASSPGTSLTDTQYF. The CDR3 nucleotides are TGTGCCAGCAGCCCCGGGACTAGCCTCACAGATACGCAGTATTTT.

Remarks on this clonotype: Possible read error: a much larger clone is one base away. The chain carries TRBV5-1 and TRBJ1-1; no definite D call. The CDR3 length is 14 residues. Germline CDR1 reads SGHRS; CDR2 reads YFSETQ. CDR3 protein: CATSNSIQNTEALF. In nucleotides, the CDR3 is TGCGCCACCTCCAACAGTATACAGAACACTGAAGCTCTCTTT.

This clonotype was picked up many times. In DNA form, the CDR3 reads TGTGCCAGCAGCCTGACAGGGCGAGATGAAAAACTGTTTTTT. This gives the protein CASSLTGRDEKLFF. The chain employs TRBV2 and TRBJ1-4; 7 positions match TRBD1. There are 14 residues in the CDR3. Trimming removed 6 bases from V and 6 bases from J; junction bases left unmatched: 7. Germline V gives CDR1 SNHLY, CDR2 FYNNEI.

The V call is TRBV6-2 or TRBV6-3, the J call TRBJ1-1; D is possibly TRBD1 (5 bases). CDR1 and CDR2 from the germline V gene are MNHEY and SVGEGT. The CDR3 runs 14 residues. Trimming took 5 bases from V and 4 from J, leaving 14 bases between them. As DNA, the CDR3 is TGTGCCAGCAGTCGAGGAGGGGAGGGCACTGAAGCTTTCTTT. Translated, it gives CASSRGGEGTEAFF.

This clonotype was picked up many times. The V gene is TRBV11-2, the J gene TRBJ2-3; TRBD2 aligns across 14 bases. This CDR3 comprises 18 residues. The germline V gene encodes CDR1 SGHAT and CDR2 FQNNGV. J lost 5 bases, V lost 5 bases, and 12 bases had no gene match. CDR3 DNA sequence: TGTGCCAGCAGCCCTTACGGACTAGCGGGAGGATTAGGAGATACGCAGTATTTT. Translation: CASSPYGLAGGLGDTQYF. Together with reference TRBV11-2 and TRBJ2-3, the CDR3 gives the full variable domain: EAGVAQSPRYKIIEKRQSVAFWCNPISGHATLYWYQQILGQGPKLLIQFQNNGVVDDSQLPKDRFSAERLKGVDSTLKIQPAKLEDSAVYLCASSPYGLAGGLGDTQYFGPGTRLTVL.

Many counts were recorded for this clonotype. The gene calls are TRBV18 and TRBJ1-5; unclear D gene. The CDR3 contains 16 residues. Trimming removed 1 base from V and 6 bases from J, with 16 bases in between. From germline, CDR1 is KGHSH and CDR2 LQKENI. This chain's CDR3 is CASSPLRAGGSQPQHF. The CDR3 nucleotides read TGTGCCAGCTCACCACTGCGCGCGGGAGGGTCTCAGCCCCAGCATTTT.

This clonotype occurred many times. V gene TRBV4-3 combines with J gene TRBJ2-2; a weak D match, TRBD2 (5 bases). This CDR3 has 14 residues. V gave up 1 base and J gave up 6 bases, with 9 bases separating them. Per the germline V gene, CDR1 is LGHNA and CDR2 is YSLEER. The CDR3 nucleotides are TGCGCCAGCAGCCAAGGATGGGGAGCCGGGGAGCTGTTTTTT. It yields the protein CASSQGWGAGELFF.

The chain employs TRBV12-5 and TRBJ1-2; the match to TRBD1 covers 7 bases. The CDR3 is made up of 13 amino acids. J gave up 5 bases and V 5 bases, and 5 bases lay outside the gene matches. Germline CDR1 and CDR2: LGHNT and FRNRAP. The DNA of the CDR3 is TGTGCTAGTGGTCCCGGGACAGCTTATGGCTACACCTTC. Its translation: CASGPGTAYGYTF.

This clonotype was found many times. V and J are TRBV6-6 and TRBJ1-5, with unresolved D. Trimming removed 7 bases at V and 9 bases at J, with 10 bases between. CDR1 and CDR2 (germline): MNHNY, SVGAGI (reference sequence). The CDR3 is 11 residues long. The CDR3 region has the DNA TGTGCCAGCAAATCGGGATGGCCCCAGCATTTT. Its translation is CASKSGWPQHF.

The chain links TRBV28 to TRBJ2-1, with D maybe TRBD2 (5 bases). Germline V gene sequence: CDR1 MDHEN, CDR2 SYDVKM. The CDR3 contains 15 residues. V was shortened by 5 bases and J by 8 bases, with 19 bases between the two germline ends. This chain's CDR3 is CASSPPGSGFDEQFF. CDR3 in DNA: TGTGCCAGCAGTCCTCCGGGGAGCGGTTTCGATGAGCAGTTCTTC.